This T cell receptor beta chain stems from a study of response to subunit inactivated influenza vaccine. Remarks on this clonotype: Its antigen is not identified.

V was trimmed by 0 bases and J by 0 bases, leaving 16 bases between them. This CDR3 comprises 18 residues. The germline gives CDR1 SGHDT, CDR2 YYEEEE. TCRdb processed the RT-PCR reads anew with MiXCR; each CDR3 protein has one entry. The sample yields more than 550,000 distinct CDR3 sequences, over 9.5% seen once. Study-wide points: There was a suggestion from the authors that each seasonal influenza vaccination recruits few new T cells.

The material sequenced was PBMCs from blood, taken on the day of vaccination. The TCR comes from a man aged 50 to 59 who received an inactivated influenza vaccine. J is TRBJ1-3 and V is TRBV5-6, with D unclear. This CDR3 reads CASSLEGLTARSGNTIYF. The CDR3 nucleotides read TGTGCCAGCAGCTTGGAAGGACTGACCGCCCGCTCTGGAAACACCATATATTTT.